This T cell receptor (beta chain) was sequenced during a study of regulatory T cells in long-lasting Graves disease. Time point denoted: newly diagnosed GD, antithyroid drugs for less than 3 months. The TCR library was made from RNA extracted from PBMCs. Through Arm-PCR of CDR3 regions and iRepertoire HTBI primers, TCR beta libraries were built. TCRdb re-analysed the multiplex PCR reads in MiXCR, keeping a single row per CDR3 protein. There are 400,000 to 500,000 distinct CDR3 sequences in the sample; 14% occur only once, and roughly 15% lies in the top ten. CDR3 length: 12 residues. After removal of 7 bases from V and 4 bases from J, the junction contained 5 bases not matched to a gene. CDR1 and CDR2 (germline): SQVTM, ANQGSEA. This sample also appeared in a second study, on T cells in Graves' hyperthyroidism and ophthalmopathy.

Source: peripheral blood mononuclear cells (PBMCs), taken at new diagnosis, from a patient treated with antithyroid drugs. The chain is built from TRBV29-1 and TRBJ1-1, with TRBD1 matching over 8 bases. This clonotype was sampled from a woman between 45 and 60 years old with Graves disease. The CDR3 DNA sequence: TGCAGCGGGCGGACAGGGCCCACTGAAGCTTTCTTT. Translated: CSGRTGPTEAFF.